The rows below give T cell receptor beta chains drawn from one sample of a study of cytomegalovirus exposure and HLA in healthy donors. Profiled with immunoSEQ multiplex PCR; TCRdb holds only in-frame clones, not every one. This sample has some 160,000 clones, with around four fifths found just once. Sequenced: PBMCs. These receptors came from a man aged 18-30 years in good health and CMV-seronegative. Each CDR3 is given with its conserved first and last residue. The D gene is left open where the match is weak. Clone size appears in some rows only: once, few, many, or a class for an expanded clone.

V: TRBV9
size: .
D: TRBD1
J: TRBJ1-4
CDR3: CASSPRDRVGEKLFF
DNA: TGTGCCAGCAGCCCGAGGGACAGAGTGGGTGAAAAACTGTTTTTT

V: TRBV5-4
size: .
D: .
J: TRBJ1-5
CDR3: CASSLDGGGGQPQHF
DNA: TGTGCCAGCAGCTTGGATGGAGGTGGAGGGCAGCCCCAGCATTTT

V: TRBV21-1
size: .
D: .
J: TRBJ2-1
CDR3: CASTRLAGDRWNEQFF
DNA: TGTGCCAGCACAAGACTAGCGGGAGATAGATGGAATGAGCAGTTCTTC

V: TRBV6-9
size: .
D: .
J: TRBJ2-2
CDR3: CAPGVGELFF
DNA: TGTGCCCCAGGGGTCGGGGAGCTGTTTTTT

V: TRBV7-8
size: once
D: .
J: TRBJ1-1
CDR3: CASSPRGGLNTEAFF
DNA: TGTGCCAGCAGCCCCCGGGGAGGTTTGAACACTGAAGCTTTCTTT

V: TRBV7-6
size: .
D: .
J: TRBJ1-1
CDR3: CASSFSGLTEAFF
DNA: TGTGCCAGCAGCTTTTCAGGGCTAACTGAAGCTTTCTTT

V: TRBV7-6
size: .
D: .
J: TRBJ2-1
CDR3: CASSRTDYSYNEQFF
DNA: TGTGCCAGCAGCCGGACAGATTATTCCTACAATGAGCAGTTCTTC

V: TRBV5-4
size: few
D: TRBD1
J: TRBJ2-6
CDR3: CASSSDRAGANVLTF
DNA: TGTGCCAGCAGCTCGGACAGGGCTGGGGCCAACGTCCTGACTTTC

V: TRBV5-4
size: once
D: TRBD1
J: TRBJ2-3
CDR3: CASSVRQGSDTQYF
DNA: TGTGCCAGCAGCGTACGACAGGGGTCAGATACGCAGTATTTT

V: TRBV27
size: few
D: .
J: TRBJ2-4
CDR3: CASSFNRKLNIQYF
DNA: TGTGCCAGCAGTTTTAACAGAAAATTAAACATTCAGTACTTC

V: TRBV29-1
size: .
D: TRBD1
J: TRBJ1-2
CDR3: CSVEPRTGGRGYTF
DNA: TGCAGCGTTGAACCCCGGACAGGGGGCAGGGGCTACACCTTC

V: TRBV19
size: .
D: .
J: TRBJ1-6
CDR3: CASSTLPGRFGSPLHF
DNA: TGTGCCAGTAGTACACTCCCGGGGAGGTTTGGATCACCCCTCCACTTT